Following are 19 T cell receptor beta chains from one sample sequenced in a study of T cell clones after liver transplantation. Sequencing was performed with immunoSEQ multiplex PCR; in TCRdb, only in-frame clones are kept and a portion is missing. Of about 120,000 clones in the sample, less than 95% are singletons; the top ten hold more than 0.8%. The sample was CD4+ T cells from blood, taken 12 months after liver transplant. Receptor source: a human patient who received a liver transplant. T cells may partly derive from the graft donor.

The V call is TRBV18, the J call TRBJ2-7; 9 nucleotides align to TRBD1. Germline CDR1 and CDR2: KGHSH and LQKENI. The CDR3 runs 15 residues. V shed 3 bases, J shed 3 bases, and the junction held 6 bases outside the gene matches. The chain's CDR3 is CASSPGQGANYEQYF. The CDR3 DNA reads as TGTGCCAGCTCACCGGGACAGGGCGCGAACTACGAGCAGTACTTC. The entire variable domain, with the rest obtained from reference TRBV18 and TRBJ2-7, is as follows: NAGVMQNPRHLVRRRGQEARLRCSPMKGHSHVYWYRQLPEEGLKFMVYLQKENIIDESGMPKERFSAEFPKEGPSILRIQQVVRGDSAAYFCASSPGQGANYEQYFGPGTRLTVT.

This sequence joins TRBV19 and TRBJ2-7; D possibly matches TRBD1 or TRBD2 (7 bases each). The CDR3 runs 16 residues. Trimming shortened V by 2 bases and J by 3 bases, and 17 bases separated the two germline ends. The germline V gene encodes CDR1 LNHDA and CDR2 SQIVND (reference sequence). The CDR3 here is CASSIQGGIQGYEQYF. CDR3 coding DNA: TGTGCCAGTAGTATACAGGGGGGGATACAAGGCTACGAGCAGTACTTC.

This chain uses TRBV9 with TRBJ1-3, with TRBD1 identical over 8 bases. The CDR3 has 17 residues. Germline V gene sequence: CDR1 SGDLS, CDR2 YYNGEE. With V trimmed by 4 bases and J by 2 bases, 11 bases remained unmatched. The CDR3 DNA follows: TGTGCCAGCAGCCCTGAGGCGGACAGGGCTACTGGAAACACCATATATTTT. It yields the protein CASSPEADRATGNTIYF.

CDR3 loop: CASSYLDEQYF. The CDR3 bases are TGTGCCAGCAGTTATCTTGACGAGCAGTACTTC. The V call is TRBV6-6, the J call TRBJ2-7; D not certain. The V end was cut by 3 bases, the J end by 5 bases, with 5 bases between. Germline V gene lookup returns CDR1 MNHNY and CDR2 SVGAGI (reference sequence). CDR3 length: 11 amino acids.

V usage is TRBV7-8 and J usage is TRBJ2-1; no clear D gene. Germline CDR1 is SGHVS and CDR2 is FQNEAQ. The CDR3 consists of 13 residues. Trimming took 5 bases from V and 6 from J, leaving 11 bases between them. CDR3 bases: TGTGCCAGCAGCGTAAGACCAGCCAATGAGCAGTTCTTC. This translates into CASSVRPANEQFF. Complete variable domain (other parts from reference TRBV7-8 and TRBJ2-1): GAGVSQSPRYKVAKRGQDVALRCDPISGHVSLFWYQQALGQGPEFLTYFQNEAQLDKSGLPSDRFFAERPEGSVSTLKIQRTQQEDSAVYLCASSVRPANEQFFGPGTRLTVL.

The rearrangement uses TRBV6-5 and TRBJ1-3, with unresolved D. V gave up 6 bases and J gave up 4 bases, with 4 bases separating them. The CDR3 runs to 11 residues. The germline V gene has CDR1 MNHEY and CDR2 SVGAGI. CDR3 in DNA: TGTGCCAGCAGCCGAGGAAACACCATATATTTT. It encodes CASSRGNTIYF.

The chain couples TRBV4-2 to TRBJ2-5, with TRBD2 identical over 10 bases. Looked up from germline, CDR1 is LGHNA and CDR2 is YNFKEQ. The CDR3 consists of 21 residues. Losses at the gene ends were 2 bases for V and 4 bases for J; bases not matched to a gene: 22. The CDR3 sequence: CASSQTYPGQVGLATRETQYF. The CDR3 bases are TGTGCCAGCAGCCAAACCTATCCGGGACAAGTGGGACTAGCGACCAGAGAGACCCAGTACTTC.

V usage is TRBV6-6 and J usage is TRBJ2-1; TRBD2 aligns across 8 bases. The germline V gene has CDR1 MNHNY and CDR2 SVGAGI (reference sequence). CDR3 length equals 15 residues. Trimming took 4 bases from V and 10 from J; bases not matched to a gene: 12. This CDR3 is CASSSPTLAGYEQFF. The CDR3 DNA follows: TGTGCCAGCAGTTCCCCGACCCTAGCGGGTTACGAGCAGTTCTTC.

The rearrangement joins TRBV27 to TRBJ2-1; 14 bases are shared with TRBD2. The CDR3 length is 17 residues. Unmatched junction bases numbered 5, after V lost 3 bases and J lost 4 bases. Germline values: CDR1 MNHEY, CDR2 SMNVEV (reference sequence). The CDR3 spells CASSFSRTSGGYNEQFF. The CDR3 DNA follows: TGTGCCAGCAGTTTCTCCCGGACTAGCGGGGGGTACAATGAGCAGTTCTTC.

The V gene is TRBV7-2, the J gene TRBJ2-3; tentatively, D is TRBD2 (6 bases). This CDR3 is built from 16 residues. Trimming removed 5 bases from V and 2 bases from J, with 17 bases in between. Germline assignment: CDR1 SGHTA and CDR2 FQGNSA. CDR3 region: CASSLMGGGSTDTQYF. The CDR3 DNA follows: TGTGCCAGCAGCCTGATGGGAGGTGGATCCACAGATACGCAGTATTTT.

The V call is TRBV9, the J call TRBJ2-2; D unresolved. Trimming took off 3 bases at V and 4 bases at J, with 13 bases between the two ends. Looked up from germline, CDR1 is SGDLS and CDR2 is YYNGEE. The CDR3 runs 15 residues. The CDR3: CASSEAMTGTGELFF. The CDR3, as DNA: TGTGCCAGCAGCGAGGCCATGACGGGCACCGGGGAGCTGTTTTTT.

CDR3 residues: CSGETSGSETQYF. Written as DNA, the CDR3 is TGCAGCGGGGAGACTAGCGGGTCGGAGACCCAGTACTTC. The genes are TRBV29-1 and TRBJ2-5, with 10 bases identical to TRBD2. Germline CDR1 is SQVTM and CDR2 is ANQGSEA. The CDR3 consists of 13 residues. The trim removed 7 bases at V and 5 bases at J, leaving 7 bases unmatched.

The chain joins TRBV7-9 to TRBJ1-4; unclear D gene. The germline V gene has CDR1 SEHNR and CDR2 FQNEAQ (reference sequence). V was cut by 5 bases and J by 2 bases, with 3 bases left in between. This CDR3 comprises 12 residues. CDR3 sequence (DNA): TGTGCCAGCAGCCGTACTAATGAAAAACTGTTTTTT. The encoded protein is CASSRTNEKLFF.

CDR3 region: CASSSPAGGAYEQYF. CDR3 bases: TGTGCCAGCAGTTCCCCAGCGGGAGGAGCCTACGAGCAGTACTTC. This chain uses TRBV28 with TRBJ2-7; 9 bases are shared with TRBD2. There are 15 residues in the CDR3. Per germline, CDR1 MDHEN and CDR2 SYDVKM. V was clipped by 4 bases and J by 2 bases; unmatched bases: 6.

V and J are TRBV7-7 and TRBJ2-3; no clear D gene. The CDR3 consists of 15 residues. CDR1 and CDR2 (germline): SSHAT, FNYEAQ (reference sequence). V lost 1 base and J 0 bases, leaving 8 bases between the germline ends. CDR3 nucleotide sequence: TGTGCCAGCAGCTTAGGCAGAACTAGCACAGATACGCAGTATTTT. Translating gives CASSLGRTSTDTQYF.

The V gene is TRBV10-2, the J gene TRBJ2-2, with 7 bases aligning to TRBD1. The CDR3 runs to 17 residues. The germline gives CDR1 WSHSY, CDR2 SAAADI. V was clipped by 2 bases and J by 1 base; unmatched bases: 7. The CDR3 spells CASSEGARTGNTGELFF. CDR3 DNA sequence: TGCGCCAGCAGTGAGGGAGCTCGGACAGGGAACACCGGGGAGCTGTTTTTT.

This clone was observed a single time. The CDR3 sequence: CASSAQGADTQYF. The CDR3, as DNA: TGTGCCAGCAGCGCCCAGGGGGCAGATACGCAGTATTTT. The V and J genes are TRBV6-4 and TRBJ2-3, with 7 bases fitting TRBD1. Losses at the gene ends were 6 bases for V and 4 bases for J; bases not matched to a gene: 4. Germline CDR1 MRHNA, CDR2 SNTAGT. The CDR3 length is 13 residues.

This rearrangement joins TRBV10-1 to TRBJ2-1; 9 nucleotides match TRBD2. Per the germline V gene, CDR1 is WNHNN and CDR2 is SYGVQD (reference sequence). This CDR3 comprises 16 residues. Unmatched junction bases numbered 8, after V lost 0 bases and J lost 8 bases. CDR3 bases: TGCGCCAGCAGTGAGTCAAGTGCGGGAGGGGTCGATGAGCAGTTCTTC. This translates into CASSESSAGGVDEQFF.

The CDR3 DNA follows: TGTGCCAGCAGTCTCGGACAGGGCTTGGGGTATGAGCAGTTCTTC. This translates into CASSLGQGLGYEQFF. The rearrangement links TRBV27 to TRBJ2-1; 8 bases line up with TRBD1. The CDR3 runs 15 residues. The germline V gene has CDR1 MNHEY and CDR2 SMNVEV (reference sequence). V lost 5 bases, J lost 8 bases, and 11 bases stayed unmatched.